A single sample gave rise to the 23 T cell receptor beta chains below, sequenced in a study of monozygotic twins with inflammatory bowel disease. TCRdb re-called the 5' RACE reads and gives one entry per CDR3 protein, without DNA. The listing contains a few hundred thousand distinct CDR3 sequences. The sequenced material came from blood. These receptors were obtained from a human donor with ulcerative colitis or Crohn's disease, or a healthy co-twin of an affected twin (not recorded which).

The V gene is TRBV5-1, the J gene TRBJ2-3; TCRdb proposes TRBD1, but this gene call is untestable without DNA. This CDR3 region has 15 residues. Germline lookup yields CDR1 SGHRS and CDR2 YFSETQ. CDR3 amino acids: CASSQGDPGTDTQYF.

CDR3 sequence: CASSLVSTDTHYF. This chain joins TRBV7-2 and TRBJ2-3. Germline assignment: CDR1 SGHTA and CDR2 FQGNSA. This CDR3 contains 13 residues.

J is TRBJ1-2 and V is TRBV7-2; lacking DNA, the TRBD1 call made by TCRdb goes unchecked. The length of the CDR3 is 15 residues. Germline V gives CDR1 SGHTA, CDR2 FQGNSA. CDR3 protein: CASSLGGAGGNGYTF.

CDR3 residues: CSASISVQPITGELFF. V and J are TRBV20-1 and TRBJ2-2. This CDR3 spans 16 amino acids. From germline, CDR1 is DFQATT and CDR2 SNEGSKA (reference sequence).

The chain combines TRBV6-1 with TRBJ2-7. Germline V gene sequence: CDR1 MNHNS, CDR2 SASEGT. CDR3 length: 15 residues. The CDR3 spells CASSPYWTETYEQYF.

The chain joins TRBV20-1 to TRBJ2-1; the D call of TRBD1 rests on TCRdb alone, since no DNA is present to check it. CDR3 length equals 15 residues. Per the germline V gene, CDR1 is DFQATT and CDR2 is SNEGSKA (reference sequence). The CDR3: CSARVGAGGDNEQFF.

This rearrangement joins TRBV28 to TRBJ2-1; absent DNA, TCRdb's TRBD2 call cannot be checked. From germline, CDR1 is MDHEN and CDR2 SYDVKM. The CDR3 loop spans 18 amino acids. The CDR3 protein is CASSLVAAGAHSYNEQFF.

The V and J genes are TRBV5-1 and TRBJ2-7; TCRdb gives TRBD1 as the D gene, but with no DNA this cannot be confirmed. CDR1 is SGHRS, CDR2 YFSETQ, per germline. The CDR3 is made up of 14 amino acids. The CDR3 is CASSLDRDMGEQYF.

The chain uses TRBV7-2 and TRBJ2-5. This CDR3 comprises 16 residues. Germline CDR1 is SGHTA and CDR2 is FQGNSA. The CDR3 protein is CASSLALPRYQETQYF.

The V call is TRBV20-1, the J call TRBJ1-5. Germline V gene sequence: CDR1 DFQATT, CDR2 SNEGSKA (reference sequence). This CDR3 is 14 amino acids long. CDR3 amino acids: CSANGHSSNQPQHF.

The V and J genes are TRBV11-3 and TRBJ2-1; no DNA is available, so the TRBD1 call from TCRdb remains unchecked. The CDR3 has 18 residues. Germline loops: CDR1 SGHNT, CDR2 YENEEA. The CDR3 region is CASSLGPGGGPSYNEQFF.

The rearrangement uses TRBV4-3 and TRBJ1-5; the TRBD1 assignment by TCRdb is unverifiable without DNA. Germline assignment: CDR1 LGHNA and CDR2 YSLEER. The CDR3 is 17 residues long. The CDR3 sequence is CASSQDGPGGRNQPQHF.

CDR3 sequence reads: CASSRDGNEKLFF. This chain joins TRBV5-1 and TRBJ1-4; the D call from TCRdb, TRBD1, cannot be confirmed without DNA. This CDR3 has 13 amino acids. CDR1 is SGHRS and CDR2 is YFSETQ in the germline V gene.

The CDR3: CASLGQGGNEQYF. This chain joins TRBV6-6 and TRBJ2-7; TCRdb proposes TRBD1, but this gene call is untestable without DNA. Per the germline V gene, CDR1 is MNHNY and CDR2 is SVGAGI (reference sequence). The CDR3 spans 13 residues.

This chain joins TRBV10-3 and TRBJ2-1; TCRdb names TRBD2, which stays unverified in the absence of DNA. The germline gives CDR1 ENHRY, CDR2 SYGVKD. The CDR3 is 18 amino acids. The CDR3 here is CAISESLAGGGSYNEQFF.

The gene calls are TRBV29-1 and TRBJ2-7; TCRdb outputs TRBD2, but without DNA this stays unchecked. CDR3 size: 12 residues. The germline V gene encodes CDR1 SQVTM and CDR2 ANQGSEA. The CDR3 is CSVGLAGDEQYF.

This chain links TRBV5-1 with TRBJ2-7; without DNA, the TCRdb call of TRBD1 cannot be checked. The CDR3 spans 15 residues. Germline V gene data show CDR1 as SGHRS and CDR2 as YFSETQ. CDR3 loop: CASSPGQPGSYEQYF.

The chain recombines TRBV7-2 with TRBJ1-1; TCRdb selects TRBD1, and the lack of DNA leaves this call unchecked. This CDR3 region has 14 residues. Per germline, CDR1 SGHTA and CDR2 FQGNSA. CDR3 sequence: CASSPGTGGTEAFF.

CDR3 sequence reads: CSARSSGGALTDTQYF. This sequence joins TRBV20-1 and TRBJ2-3; with no DNA, the TCRdb D assignment of TRBD2 cannot be verified. Germline values: CDR1 DFQATT, CDR2 SNEGSKA (reference sequence). The CDR3 loop spans 16 amino acids.

The rearrangement joins TRBV24-1 to TRBJ2-7; TCRdb's D call, TRBD1, is unchecked because there is no DNA. In germline, CDR1 is KGHDR, CDR2 SFDVKD. The CDR3 is made up of 14 amino acids. CDR3 protein: CATSGDGPAYEQYF.

The CDR3 spells CASTQTGVAPYGYTF. This chain connects TRBV5-1 to TRBJ1-2; the TRBD1 assignment by TCRdb is unverifiable without DNA. The CDR3 has 15 residues. Germline CDR1 reads SGHRS; CDR2 reads YFSETQ.

The chain joins TRBV5-1 to TRBJ1-1; TCRdb's D call of TRBD1 is untestable without DNA. This CDR3 contains 15 residues. Germline CDR1 and CDR2: SGHRS and YFSETQ. CDR3 loop: CASSPFDRGGTEAFF.

The chain uses TRBV5-6 and TRBJ2-5; the D call from TCRdb, TRBD2, cannot be confirmed without DNA. CDR1 is SGHDT and CDR2 is YYEEEE in the germline V gene. This CDR3 is built from 16 residues. The CDR3 sequence: CASSIQTRSMGETQYF.